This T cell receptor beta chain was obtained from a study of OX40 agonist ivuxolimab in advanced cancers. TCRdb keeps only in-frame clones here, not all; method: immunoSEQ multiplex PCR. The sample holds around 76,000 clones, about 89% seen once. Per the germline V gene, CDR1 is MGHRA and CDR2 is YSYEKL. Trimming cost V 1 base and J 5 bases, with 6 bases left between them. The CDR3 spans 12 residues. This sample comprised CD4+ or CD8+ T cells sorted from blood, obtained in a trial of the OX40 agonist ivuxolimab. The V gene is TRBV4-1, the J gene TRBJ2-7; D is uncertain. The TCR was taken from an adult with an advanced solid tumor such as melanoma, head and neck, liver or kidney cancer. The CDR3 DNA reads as TGCGCCAGCAGCCAAGGGCAAAACGAGCAGTACTTC. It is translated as CASSQGQNEQYF.